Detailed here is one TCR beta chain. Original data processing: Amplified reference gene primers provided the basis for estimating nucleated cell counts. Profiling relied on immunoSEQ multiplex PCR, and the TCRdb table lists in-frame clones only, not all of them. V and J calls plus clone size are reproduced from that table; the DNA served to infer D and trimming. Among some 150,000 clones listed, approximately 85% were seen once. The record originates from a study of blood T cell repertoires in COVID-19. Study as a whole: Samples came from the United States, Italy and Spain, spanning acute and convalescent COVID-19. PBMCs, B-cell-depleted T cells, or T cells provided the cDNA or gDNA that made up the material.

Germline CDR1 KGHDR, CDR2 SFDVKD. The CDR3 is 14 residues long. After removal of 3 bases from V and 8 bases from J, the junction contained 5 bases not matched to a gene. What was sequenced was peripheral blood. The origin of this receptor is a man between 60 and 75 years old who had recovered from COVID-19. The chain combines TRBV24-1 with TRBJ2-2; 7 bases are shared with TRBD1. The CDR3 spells CATSDLQGKGELFF. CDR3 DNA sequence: TGTGCCACCAGTGATCTACAGGGGAAAGGGGAGCTGTTTTTT.